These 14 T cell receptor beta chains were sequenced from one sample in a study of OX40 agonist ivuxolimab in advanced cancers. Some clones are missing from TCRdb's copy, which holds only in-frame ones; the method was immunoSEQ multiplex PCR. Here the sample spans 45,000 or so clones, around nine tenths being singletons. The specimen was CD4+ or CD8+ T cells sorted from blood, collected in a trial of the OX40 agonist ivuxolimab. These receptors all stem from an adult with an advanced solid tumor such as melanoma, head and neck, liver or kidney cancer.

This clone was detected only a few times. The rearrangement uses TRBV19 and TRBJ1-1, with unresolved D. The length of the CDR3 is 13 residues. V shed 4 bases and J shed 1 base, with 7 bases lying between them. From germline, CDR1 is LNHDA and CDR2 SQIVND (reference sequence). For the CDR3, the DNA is TGTGCCAGTAGTAATCGGGCGAACACTGAAGCTTTCTTT. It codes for CASSNRANTEAFF.

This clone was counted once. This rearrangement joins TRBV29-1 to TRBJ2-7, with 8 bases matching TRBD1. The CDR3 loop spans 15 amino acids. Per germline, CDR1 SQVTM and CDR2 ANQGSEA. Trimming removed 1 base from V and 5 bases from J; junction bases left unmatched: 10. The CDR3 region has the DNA TGCAGCGTTGAAGGGGGGGACAGGTATTCAAACGAGCAGTACTTC. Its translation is CSVEGGDRYSNEQYF.

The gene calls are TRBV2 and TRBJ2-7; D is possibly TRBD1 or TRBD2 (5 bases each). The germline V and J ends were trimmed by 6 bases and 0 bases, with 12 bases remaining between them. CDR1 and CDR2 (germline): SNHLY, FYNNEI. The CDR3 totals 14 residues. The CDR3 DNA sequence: TGTGCCAGCAGGATGGGACGGAACTCCTACGAGCAGTACTTC. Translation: CASRMGRNSYEQYF.

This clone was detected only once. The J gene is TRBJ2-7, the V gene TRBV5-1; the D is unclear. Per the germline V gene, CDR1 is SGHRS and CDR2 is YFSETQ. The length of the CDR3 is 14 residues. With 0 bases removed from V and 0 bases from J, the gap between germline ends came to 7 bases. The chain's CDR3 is CASSLGQSSYEQYF. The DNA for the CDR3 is TGCGCCAGCAGCTTGGGGCAGAGCTCCTACGAGCAGTACTTC.

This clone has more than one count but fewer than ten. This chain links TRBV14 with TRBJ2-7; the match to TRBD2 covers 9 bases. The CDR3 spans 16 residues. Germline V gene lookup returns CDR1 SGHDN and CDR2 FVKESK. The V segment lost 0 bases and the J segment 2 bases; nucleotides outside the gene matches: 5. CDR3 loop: CASSQDMASGTYEQYF. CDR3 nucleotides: TGTGCCAGCAGCCAAGATATGGCTAGCGGGACCTACGAGCAGTACTTC. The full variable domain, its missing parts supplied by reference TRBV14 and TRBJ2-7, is EAGVTQFPSHSVIEKGQTVTLRCDPISGHDNLYWYRRVMGKEIKFLLHFVKESKQDESGMPNNRFLAERTGGTYSTLKVQPAELEDSGVYFCASSQDMASGTYEQYFGPGTRLTVT.

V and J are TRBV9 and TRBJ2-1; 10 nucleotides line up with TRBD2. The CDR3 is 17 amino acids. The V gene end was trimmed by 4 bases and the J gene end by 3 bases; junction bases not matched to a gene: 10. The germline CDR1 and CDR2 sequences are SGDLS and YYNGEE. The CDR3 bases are TGTGCCAGCAGCCTCAGCCGGAGCGGGAGGGGCTACAATGAGCAGTTCTTC. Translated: CASSLSRSGRGYNEQFF.

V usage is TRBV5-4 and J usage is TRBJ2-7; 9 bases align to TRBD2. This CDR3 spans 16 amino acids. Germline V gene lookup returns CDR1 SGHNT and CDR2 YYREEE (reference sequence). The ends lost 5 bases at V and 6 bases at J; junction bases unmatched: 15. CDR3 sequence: CASRAGMAGGPGEQYF. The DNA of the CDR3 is TGTGCCAGCAGGGCGGGGATGGCGGGAGGGCCGGGCGAGCAGTACTTC.

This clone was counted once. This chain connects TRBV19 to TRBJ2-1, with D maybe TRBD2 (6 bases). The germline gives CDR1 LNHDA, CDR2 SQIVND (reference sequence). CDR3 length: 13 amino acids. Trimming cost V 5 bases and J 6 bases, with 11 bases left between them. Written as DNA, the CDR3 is TGTGCCAGTAGTCCGGGGGAGGTCAATGAGCAGTTCTTC. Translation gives CASSPGEVNEQFF.

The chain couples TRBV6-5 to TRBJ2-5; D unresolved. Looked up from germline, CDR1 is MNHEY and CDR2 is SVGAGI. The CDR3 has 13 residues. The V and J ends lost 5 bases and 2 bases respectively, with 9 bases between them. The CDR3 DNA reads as TGTGCCAGCAGTCATCGGCAGCAAGAGACCCAGTACTTC. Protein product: CASSHRQQETQYF.

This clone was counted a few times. Here the CDR3 DNA reads TGTGCCAGCTCACCAATCTCAGTCACTGAAGCTTTCTTT. This codes for CASSPISVTEAFF. The chain carries TRBV18 and TRBJ1-1, with D uncertain. The CDR3 is 13 residues long. Trimming left V 2 bases short and J 4 bases short, with 8 bases between. Germline V CDR1 and CDR2: KGHSH, LQKENI.

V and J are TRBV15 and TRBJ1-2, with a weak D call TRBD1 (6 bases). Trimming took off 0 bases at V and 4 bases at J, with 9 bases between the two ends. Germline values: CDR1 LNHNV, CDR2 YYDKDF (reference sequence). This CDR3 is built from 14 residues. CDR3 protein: CATSRDQGFYGYTF. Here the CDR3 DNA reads TGTGCCACCAGCAGAGATCAGGGGTTCTATGGCTACACCTTC.

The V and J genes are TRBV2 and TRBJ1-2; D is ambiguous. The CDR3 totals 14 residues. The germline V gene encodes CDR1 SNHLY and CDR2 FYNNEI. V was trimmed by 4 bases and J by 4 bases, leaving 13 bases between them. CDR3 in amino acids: CASSGRASSYGYTF. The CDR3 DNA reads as TGTGCCAGCAGTGGAAGGGCTTCTAGCTATGGCTACACCTTC.

CDR3 region: CASSPRIGADTQYF. Written as DNA, the CDR3 is TGTGCCAGCAGCCCCCGGATTGGGGCAGATACGCAGTATTTT. The V and J genes are TRBV4-2 and TRBJ2-3; D call uncertain. V lost 4 bases, J lost 4 bases, and 12 bases lay in between. The length of the CDR3 is 14 residues. The germline V gene has CDR1 LGHNA and CDR2 YNFKEQ.

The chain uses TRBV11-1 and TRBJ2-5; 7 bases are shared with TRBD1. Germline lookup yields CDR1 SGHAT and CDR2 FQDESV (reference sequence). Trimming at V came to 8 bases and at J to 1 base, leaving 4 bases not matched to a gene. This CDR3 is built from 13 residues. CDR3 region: CASGRDSQETQYF. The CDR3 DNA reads TGTGCCAGCGGCCGGGACAGCCAAGAGACCCAGTACTTC.